These 6 T cell receptor beta chains were all obtained from the same sample, sequenced in a study of cytomegalovirus exposure and HLA in healthy donors. This PCR relied on a set of 60 Vbeta primers and 13 Jbeta primers. Here immunoSEQ multiplex PCR was the method, and the copy in TCRdb shows in-frame clones only, minus some. The sample has approximately 110,000 clones, around 80% seen once. The source material was PBMCs. The receptors here all came from a woman in her 30s in good health and CMV-seronegative.

The chain is built from TRBV6-5 and TRBJ1-4; the D gene is possibly TRBD1 (5 bases). Germline loops: CDR1 MNHEY, CDR2 SVGAGI. The CDR3 length is 14 residues. V dropped 3 bases and J dropped 4 bases, with 9 bases sitting between them. This chain's CDR3 is CASSYQGYNEKLFF. CDR3 bases: TGTGCCAGCAGTTATCAGGGTTATAATGAAAAACTGTTTTTT.

A remark on this clone: The CDR3 carries no conserved terminal phenylalanine or tryptophan, so it likely arises from a read error. The chain uses TRBV7-8 and TRBJ1-2, with TRBD1 matching 9 bases. The V and J ends lost 5 bases and 4 bases, in that order; junction bases with no gene match: 5. Germline V lookup: CDR1 SGHVS, CDR2 FQNEAQ. CDR3 size: 14 residues. The CDR3 loop is CASSPRTGAYGYTL. DNA for the CDR3: TGTGCCAGCAGCCCGAGGACAGGGGCCTATGGCTACACCCTC.

Comments on this clone: Additional DNA sequences in this sample encode the identical CDR3. The V call is TRBV5-1, the J call TRBJ2-3; 12 positions match TRBD2. The V and J ends lost 5 bases and 3 bases, in that order; junction bases with no gene match: 1. The CDR3 is 14 amino acids. Germline CDR1 reads SGHRS; CDR2 reads YFSETQ. The CDR3 spells CASSLAGGTDTQYF. CDR3 nucleotides: TGCGCCAGCAGTCTAGCGGGGGGGACAGATACGCAGTATTTT. Drawing the rest from reference TRBV5-1 and TRBJ2-3, the complete variable domain is KAGVTQTPRYLIKTRGQQVTLSCSPISGHRSVSWYQQTPGQGLQFLFEYFSETQRNKGNFPGRFSGRQFSNSRSEMNVSTLELGDSALYLCASSLAGGTDTQYFGPGTRLTVL.

The CDR3 nucleotides read TGTGCCAGCAGCTTAGCGGGCGGGGAGACCCAGTACTTC. Translation: CASSLAGGETQYF. The genes are TRBV7-9 and TRBJ2-5; D is perhaps TRBD2 (5 bases). V was shortened by 0 bases and J by 5 bases, with 7 bases between the two germline ends. Germline V gives CDR1 SEHNR, CDR2 FQNEAQ (reference sequence). The CDR3 covers 13 residues.

The chain employs TRBV5-5 and TRBJ2-7; TRBD1 agrees at 7 bases. Germline V gene sequence: CDR1 SGHKS, CDR2 YYEKEE (reference sequence). V gave up 4 bases and J gave up 3 bases; unmatched junction bases: 10. This CDR3 is 15 amino acids long. The chain's CDR3 is CASSPDRDSGYEQYF. Written as DNA, the CDR3 is TGTGCCAGCAGCCCCGACAGGGATTCAGGCTACGAGCAGTACTTC. The variable domain in full, with the rest retrieved from reference TRBV5-5 and TRBJ2-7, is DAGVTQSPTHLIKTRGQQVTLRCSPISGHKSVSWYQQVLGQGPQFIFQYYEKEERGRGNFPDRFSARQFPNYSSELNVNALLLGDSALYLCASSPDRDSGYEQYFGPGTRLTVT.

In its sample, this clone was seen once. The chain combines TRBV7-8 with TRBJ2-6, with a tentative D call TRBD2 (6 bases). Looked up from germline, CDR1 is SGHVS and CDR2 is FQNEAQ. The CDR3 totals 17 residues. The V end was cut by 1 base, the J end by 1 base, with 11 bases between. The CDR3: CASSLGRGRSGANVLTF. CDR3 DNA: TGTGCCAGCAGCTTAGGGAGGGGTAGATCTGGGGCCAACGTCCTGACTTTC.